This T cell receptor beta chain was found in a study of CD8 T cells in ankylosing spondylitis. Preparation of TCR beta libraries was done by quantitative 5'-RACE with molecular barcodes. TCRdb ran MiXCR on the 5' RACE reads and lists one entry per CDR3 protein. The sample lists roughly 470,000 distinct CDR3 sequences, about 24% occurring once. In germline, CDR1 is SGHRS, CDR2 YFSETQ. V lost 3 bases, J lost 4 bases, and 20 bases stayed unmatched. The CDR3 spans 20 residues. This clonotype came up a few times. Its antigen is undetermined. Broader study findings: Disease-associated clonotypes exhibited CD8+ identity and were relatively infrequent in peripheral blood. Made up of 7 to 9 highly homologous variants, a TCR beta motif appeared characteristic of ankylosing spondylitis blood. Previously reported in reactive arthritis synovial fluid and blood were some of the motif variants.

The sample comprised blood, either unsorted or a sorted T cell fraction (not recorded which). The chain carries TRBV5-1 and TRBJ2-1, with TRBD2 identical over 9 bases. The clonotype was recovered from a male donor with ankylosing spondylitis. DNA of the CDR3: TGCGCCAGCAGCTGGGTGACTAGCGGAGGGGATTGGGGGTTTTACAATGAGCAGTTCTTC. Amino acid sequence: CASSWVTSGGDWGFYNEQFF.